A selection of T cell receptor beta chains follows, all from one sample in a study of cytotoxic CD8 clonotypes in ibrutinib-treated CLL. Assay: immunoSEQ multiplex PCR; the TCRdb copy retains only in-frame clones and omits some. This sample has some 61,000 clones, with roughly two thirds found just once. Sequencing used PBMCs, obtained after 12 months of ibrutinib treatment. These receptors all stem from a human donor with chronic lymphocytic leukemia. CDR3s include the opening cysteine and the closing phenylalanine or tryptophan. D genes are given only for firm matches. Clone size is given for some rows only: seen once, a few or many times, or a class if the clone is expanded.

v_gene	j_gene	d_gene	abundance	CDR3aa	CDR3nt
TRBV30	TRBJ2-4	NA	NA	CAWSVGQNIQYF	TGTGCCTGGAGTGTTGGTCAAAACATTCAGTACTTC
TRBV19	TRBJ1-6	NA	few	CASSSQAGQSPLHF	TGTGCCAGTAGTTCGCAGGCAGGACAGTCACCCCTCCACTTT
TRBV10-2	TRBJ2-2	NA	NA	CASSGLVFPGELFF	TGCGCCAGCAGTGGATTGGTGTTTCCCGGGGAGCTGTTTTTT
TRBV5-1	TRBJ2-5	NA	few	CASSLGPAGDTQYF	TGCGCCAGCAGCTTGGGACCGGCTGGGGATACCCAGTACTTC
TRBV6-5	TRBJ2-2	TRBD2	NA	CASSRAGGLFGELFF	TGTGCCAGCAGTCGAGCGGGGGGGCTTTTCGGGGAGCTGTTTTTT
TRBV7-2	TRBJ2-1	NA	NA	CASIPRGRGYSYNEQFF	TGTGCCAGCATCCCCCGGGGTCGGGGCTACTCCTACAATGAGCAGTTCTTC
TRBV2	TRBJ2-1	NA	once	CASSLVGQGWDEQFF	TGTGCCAGCAGTCTCGTAGGGCAGGGGTGGGATGAGCAGTTCTTC
TRBV18	TRBJ1-2	NA	NA	CASSLDIGYGYTF	TGTGCCAGCTCACTAGATATTGGCTATGGCTACACCTTC
TRBV6-1	TRBJ2-3	TRBD2	NA	CASSGLAADTQYF	TGTGCCAGCAGCGGACTAGCGGCAGATACGCAGTATTTT
TRBV7-9	TRBJ2-7	NA	NA	CASSSGLRDTAYEQYF	TGTGCCAGCAGCTCAGGCCTGAGGGACACCGCCTACGAGCAGTACTTC
TRBV6-1	TRBJ1-5	NA	few	CASSAERDQPQHF	TGTGCCAGCAGTGCCGAAAGGGATCAGCCCCAGCATTTT
TRBV9	TRBJ2-1	NA	NA	CASSISPLRDNKRKTSPRNEQFF	TGTGCCAGCAGCATTAGTCCCCTCCGGGACAACAAACGAAAGACTAGCCCAAGGAATGAGCAGTTCTTC
TRBV9	TRBJ2-7	TRBD1	NA	CASSVGGTGVSYEQYF	TGTGCCAGCAGCGTAGGAGGGACAGGGGTCTCCTACGAGCAGTACTTC
TRBV11-2	TRBJ2-7	TRBD1	NA	CASSFSGQGSEQYF	TGTGCCAGCAGCTTCTCGGGACAGGGTTCCGAGCAGTACTTC
TRBV9	TRBJ1-6	TRBD1	once	CASSALGTAGDSPLHF	TGTGCCAGCAGCGCCCTCGGGACAGCCGGGGATTCACCCCTCCACTTT
TRBV11-2	TRBJ2-5	TRBD2	NA	CASSYLAGAETQYF	TGTGCCAGCAGCTATCTAGCGGGGGCAGAGACCCAGTACTTC
TRBV4-2	TRBJ1-1	NA	few	CASSQSLTGRTEAFF	TGTGCCAGCAGCCAATCCCTAACAGGGAGGACTGAAGCTTTCTTT
TRBV7-2	TRBJ2-7	NA	NA	CASSTPGVLYEQYF	TGTGCCAGCAGCACGCCAGGGGTCCTCTACGAGCAGTACTTC
TRBV6-1	TRBJ2-7	NA	few	CASSEVTGVGEQYF	TGTGCCAGCAGTGAAGTCACGGGGGTGGGTGAGCAGTACTTC
TRBV29-1	TRBJ2-1	NA	NA	CSVPTAWDEQFF	TGCAGCGTTCCTACCGCTTGGGATGAGCAGTTCTTC
TRBV5-6	TRBJ2-5	TRBD2	NA	CASSFGLEVREETQYF	TGTGCCAGCAGCTTCGGACTAGAAGTTAGGGAGGAGACCCAGTACTTC
TRBV5-1	TRBJ2-3	NA	NA	CASSLGKGATDTQYF	TGCGCCAGCAGCTTGGGTAAAGGCGCCACAGATACGCAGTATTTT
TRBV5-6	TRBJ2-5	NA	NA	CASSSYQGGKEETQYF	TGTGCCAGCAGCTCCTACCAGGGGGGGAAGGAAGAGACCCAGTACTTC
TRBV15	TRBJ1-5	TRBD1	NA	CATSSPGGESNQPQHF	TGTGCCACCAGCAGCCCAGGGGGGGAGAGCAATCAGCCCCAGCATTTT
TRBV5-5	TRBJ2-7	NA	NA	CASSLGITYEQYF	TGTGCCAGCAGCTTAGGGATAACCTACGAGCAGTACTTC
TRBV7-9	TRBJ1-1	NA	few	CASSPGQTNTEAFF	TGTGCCAGCAGCCCCGGACAAACGAACACTGAAGCTTTCTTT
TRBV6-5	TRBJ1-3	TRBD1	NA	CATRRGQAGNTIYF	TGTGCCACCAGGAGGGGACAGGCTGGAAACACCATATATTTT
TRBV7-2	TRBJ1-4	TRBD1	NA	CASSLQGAVNEKLFF	TGTGCCAGCAGCTTACAGGGGGCCGTTAATGAAAAACTGTTTTTT
TRBV10-3	TRBJ1-5	NA	NA	CAISESFIGGNQPQHF	TGTGCCATCAGTGAGTCGTTTATAGGGGGCAATCAGCCCCAGCATTTT
TRBV7-9	TRBJ1-1	NA	NA	CASSLGGATEAFF	TGTGCCAGCAGCTTAGGTGGTGCCACTGAAGCTTTCTTT
TRBV11-3	TRBJ2-2	NA	NA	CASSLLGNTGELFF	TGTGCCAGCAGCTTATTAGGTAACACCGGGGAGCTGTTTTTT
TRBV7-2	TRBJ1-2	NA	NA	CASSLADYGYTF	TGTGCCAGCAGCTTAGCGGATTATGGCTACACCTTC
TRBV19	TRBJ2-7	NA	NA	CASSIGRGYEQYF	TGTGCCAGTAGTATAGGGCGGGGCTACGAGCAGTACTTC
TRBV7-2	TRBJ1-1	NA	NA	CASSLELGNTEAFF	TGTGCCAGCAGCTTAGAGCTGGGGAACACTGAAGCTTTCTTT
TRBV2	TRBJ1-6	NA	NA	CASSETVGSPLHF	TGTGCCAGCAGTGAGACAGTAGGTTCACCCCTCCACTTT
TRBV5-6	TRBJ1-5	NA	NA	CASSSRTVDQPQHF	TGTGCCAGCAGCTCACGGACGGTTGATCAGCCCCAGCATTTT
TRBV5-6	TRBJ1-2	NA	NA	CASSGRTAEISNYGYTF	TGTGCCAGCAGCGGTCGGACCGCAGAAATATCTAACTATGGCTACACCTTC
TRBV7-2	TRBJ1-5	TRBD1	NA	CASSLFWDRGQPQHF	TGTGCCAGCAGCTTATTTTGGGACAGGGGACAGCCCCAGCATTTT
TRBV6-4	TRBJ2-4	NA	NA	CASNPLIRLAKNIQYF	TGTGCCAGCAACCCTCTTATAAGGCTAGCCAAAAACATTCAGTACTTC
TRBV18	TRBJ1-5	TRBD1	NA	CASSPGGDRDQPQHF	TGTGCCAGCTCACCAGGCGGGGACAGGGATCAGCCCCAGCATTTT
TRBV2	TRBJ2-7	NA	few	CASRADWDKQYF	TGTGCCAGCAGGGCCGACTGGGACAAGCAGTACTTC
TRBV5-4	TRBJ2-2	NA	NA	CASSFYVMAGELFF	TGTGCCAGCAGCTTCTATGTCATGGCCGGGGAGCTGTTTTTT
TRBV5-4	TRBJ2-7	NA	NA	CASSRGQPEQYF	TGTGCCAGCAGCCGAGGACAGCCCGAGCAGTACTTC
TRBV4-1	TRBJ2-3	NA	medium-sized	CASSRGADTQYF	TGCGCCAGCAGCCGAGGAGCGGATACGCAGTATTTT
TRBV9	TRBJ1-2	NA	NA	CASSTSPNGYTF	TGTGCCAGCAGCACATCACCGAATGGCTACACCTTC
TRBV19	TRBJ1-6	NA	NA	CASSIGQLYNSPLHF	TGTGCCAGTAGTATCGGACAGCTCTATAATTCACCCCTCCACTTT
TRBV7-9	TRBJ1-2	TRBD1	NA	CASSRDGTGGGYGYTF	TGTGCCAGCAGCAGAGACGGGACAGGGGGCGGCTATGGCTACACCTTC
TRBV18	TRBJ1-5	TRBD1	NA	CASSPDRGPQHF	TGTGCCAGCTCACCTGACAGGGGGCCCCAGCATTTT
TRBV6-5	TRBJ1-3	NA	NA	CASSEKDTIYF	TGTGCCAGCAGTGAAAAAGACACCATATATTTT
TRBV6-5	TRBJ1-4	NA	NA	CASSYSMEEKLFF	TGTGCCAGCAGTTACTCGATGGAAGAAAAACTGTTTTTT
TRBV5-1	TRBJ2-3	NA	NA	CASSLAWATDTQYF	TGCGCCAGCAGCTTGGCCTGGGCTACAGATACGCAGTATTTT
TRBV7-6	TRBJ1-2	NA	few	CASSPLGGYGAANYGYTF	TGTGCCAGCAGCCCCCTTGGGGGATACGGGGCAGCTAACTATGGCTACACCTTC
TRBV27	TRBJ1-1	NA	NA	CASKGPEAFF	TGTGCCAGCAAAGGGCCCGAAGCTTTCTTT